In this sample, the clone carrying this TCR beta chain turned up a few times. V dropped 5 bases and J dropped 5 bases, with 15 bases sitting between them. The CDR3 totals 14 residues. Germline V lookup: CDR1 SGHTA, CDR2 FQGTGA. TCRdb itself ran the RT-PCR reads through MiXCR, one entry per CDR3 protein. The sample holds more than 550,000 distinct CDR3 sequences, over 12% seen once. The genes are TRBV7-3 and TRBJ1-2; D is undetermined. The origin of this receptor is a female donor in good health, serving as a healthy control. Sequenced input: memory CD4+ T cells from blood. The CDR3 region is CASSPKTGVYGYTF. In DNA form, the CDR3 reads TGTGCCAGCAGCCCTAAGACCGGGGTTTATGGCTACACCTTC.